Sequencing of this T cell receptor (beta chain) was carried out in a study of blood T cell repertoires in COVID-19. Study information: From the United States, Italy and Spain came samples of acute and convalescent COVID-19. Sources were T cells, B-cell-depleted T cells, or PBMCs; the material itself was cDNA or gDNA.

As handled by the study authors: Estimation of nucleated cell counts was performed using reference gene primer amplification. Measured with immunoSEQ multiplex PCR; TCRdb has only the in-frame clones, and not every one. That table is the source of V, J and clone size, and D and trimming were worked out from the DNA. The table shows roughly 200,000 clones, with about four fifths occurring only once. Looked up from germline, CDR1 is MGHDK and CDR2 is SYGVNS. V gave up 2 bases and J gave up 4 bases, with 14 bases separating them. This CDR3 comprises 16 residues. Recruitment covered 25 or so US areas and drew participants whose ages spanned 18 to 89 years.

This chain uses TRBV25-1 with TRBJ2-2, with a weak D call TRBD1 (7 bases). Sequencing used PBMCs or T cells enriched from blood (not recorded which). The origin of this receptor is a man in his forties or fifties who had recovered from COVID-19. The CDR3 sequence is CASSETSGGGTGELFF. Here the CDR3 DNA reads TGTGCCAGCAGTGAAACCTCAGGGGGAGGCACCGGGGAGCTGTTTTTT.